This T cell receptor (beta chain) was documented in a study of OX40 agonist ivuxolimab in advanced cancers. Clones were sequenced by immunoSEQ multiplex PCR, and TCRdb holds only the in-frame ones, with some missing. The sample lists about 49,000 clones; 81% were seen once. Germline assignment: CDR1 SGHRS and CDR2 YFSETQ. This CDR3 has 13 residues. Trimming pared 1 base from V and 7 bases from J, leaving 11 bases between. The TCR comes from an adult with an advanced solid tumor such as melanoma, head and neck, liver or kidney cancer. The V call is TRBV5-1, the J call TRBJ1-1; unclear D gene. This specimen was CD4+ or CD8+ T cells sorted from blood, taken in a trial of the OX40 agonist ivuxolimab. The CDR3 spells CASSLSGELEAFF. The CDR3, as DNA: TGCGCCAGCAGCTTGAGTGGAGAGCTTGAAGCTTTCTTT.